Sequencing of this T cell receptor beta chain was carried out in a study of memory CD4+ T cells and cytomegalovirus serostatus. Trimming stripped 4 bases from V and 0 bases from J, with 20 bases between. CDR3 length: 18 amino acids. CDR1 and CDR2 from the germline V gene are SGDLS and YYNGEE. To note about this clone: What it binds is not known.

The authors' processing: Out-of-frame sequences were removed, leaving about 2,300,000 distinct TCRbeta sequences. The protocol was immunoSEQ multiplex PCR, while the TCRdb copy is restricted to in-frame clones and leaves out a portion. V and J calls and clone size are those listed in that table; D and trimming were worked out from the DNA. The sample yields 50,000 to 65,000 clones, over 70% seen once. The sort gate was single viable CD3+CD4+CD8-CD45RO+ cells for memory CD4+ T cells. Study conclusions and caveats: Each of approximately 69 CMV-associated TCRbeta sequences occurred in one to five individuals.

This chain joins TRBV9 and TRBJ1-3; D gene ambiguous. This receptor was obtained from an adult in good health and CMV-seropositive. Sequenced sample: memory CD4+ T cells from blood. CDR3 nucleotide sequence: TGTGCCAGCAGCCCAAGGATTGGTCGCGTCGGCTCTGGAAACACCATATATTTT. Translated, it gives CASSPRIGRVGSGNTIYF.